This TCR beta chain stems from a study of cytomegalovirus exposure and HLA in healthy donors. Study at large: The 100 million to 140 million unique TCR beta sequences, from about 179 million T cells, were found by an earlier analysis. Notes on the study in general: In vitro work confirmed that three CMV-associated chains recognize CMV antigens. Later work associated roughly 17,000 TCR beta sequences with HLA alleles at 0.05 false discovery rate. Exclusion applied to some V segments, including TRBV6-2 and TRBV6-3, as they were indistinguishable.

V shed 5 bases, J shed 7 bases, and the junction held 3 bases outside the gene matches. The CDR3 has 12 amino acids. Germline V lookup: CDR1 SQVTM, CDR2 ANQGSEA. The PCR used 60 Vbeta and 13 Jbeta primers. Only in-frame clones appear in the TCRdb table, and some are missing; sequencing was by immunoSEQ multiplex PCR. The sample records 150,000 to 200,000 clones, approximately 88% being singletons. With regard to this clone: What it recognizes is unknown.

V and J are TRBV29-1 and TRBJ1-4; 8 bases fit TRBD1. Sequencing input: PBMCs. The source is a boy between 5 and 17 years old in good health and CMV-seronegative. The CDR3 nucleotides are TGCAGCGTTCAGGGGGCAGGTGAAAAACTGTTTTTT. Translation gives CSVQGAGEKLFF.